The 11 T cell receptor beta chains below come from one sample, sequenced in a study of OX40 agonist ivuxolimab in advanced cancers. Sequencing was performed with immunoSEQ multiplex PCR; in TCRdb, only in-frame clones are kept and a portion is missing. This sample has some 64,000 clones, with around 88% found just once. The specimen comprised CD4+ or CD8+ T cells sorted from blood, sampled in a trial of the OX40 agonist ivuxolimab. The receptors derive from an adult with an advanced solid tumor such as melanoma, head and neck, liver or kidney cancer.

This clone was detected once. The V call is TRBV5-1, the J call TRBJ2-7; D not resolved. V dropped 4 bases and J dropped 0 bases, with 5 bases sitting between them. Germline loops: CDR1 SGHRS, CDR2 YFSETQ. The CDR3 has 12 amino acids. CDR3 in DNA: TGCGCCAGCAGCCCGAACTCCTACGAGCAGTACTTC. The encoded protein is CASSPNSYEQYF. The full variable domain, in which reference TRBV5-1 and TRBJ2-7 provide the parts outside the CDR3, is KAGVTQTPRYLIKTRGQQVTLSCSPISGHRSVSWYQQTPGQGLQFLFEYFSETQRNKGNFPGRFSGRQFSNSRSEMNVSTLELGDSALYLCASSPNSYEQYFGPGTRLTVT.

V gene TRBV2 combines with J gene TRBJ2-1, with 11 bases lining up with TRBD2. CDR3 length: 15 residues. The V segment lost 2 bases and the J segment 6 bases; nucleotides outside the gene matches: 3. Germline V lookup: CDR1 SNHLY, CDR2 FYNNEI. The CDR3 here is CASSETSGRRNEQFF. The CDR3 DNA reads TGTGCCAGCAGTGAAACTAGCGGGAGACGCAATGAGCAGTTCTTC.

The rearrangement links TRBV5-1 to TRBJ2-7; the D gene is possibly TRBD2 (6 bases). The CDR3 runs 12 residues. V shed 3 bases and J shed 7 bases, with 11 bases lying between them. CDR1 is SGHRS and CDR2 is YFSETQ in the germline V gene. The CDR3 region is CASSSTGGEQYF. The CDR3 DNA follows: TGCGCCAGCAGCTCCACCGGGGGAGAGCAGTACTTC.

V gene TRBV30 combines with J gene TRBJ1-3; D remains unclear. Between the trimmed V and J ends, which lost 0 bases and 4 bases, there was a span of 10 bases. Germline CDR1 reads GTSNPN; CDR2 reads SVGIG (reference sequence). This CDR3 contains 14 residues. CDR3 sequence reads: CAWSVGLTGNTIYF. Here the CDR3 DNA reads TGTGCCTGGAGTGTAGGACTTACAGGAAACACCATATATTTT.

The chain uses TRBV5-1 and TRBJ2-5, with D possibly being TRBD1 (6 bases). Germline CDR1 is SGHRS and CDR2 is YFSETQ. The V end was cut by 2 bases, the J end by 3 bases, with 11 bases between. This CDR3 region has 14 residues. CDR3: CASSLRTEKETQYF. The CDR3 DNA is TGCGCCAGCAGCTTACGGACAGAAAAAGAGACCCAGTACTTC.

This sequence joins TRBV5-8 and TRBJ2-7; no definite D call. Looked up from germline, CDR1 is SGHTS and CDR2 is YDEGEE. The V end lost 2 bases, the J end lost 6 bases, and 18 bases lay between the germline ends. This CDR3 is 15 amino acids long. The CDR3 sequence is CASSLLGLVRVEQYF. Here the CDR3 DNA reads TGTGCCAGCAGCTTATTAGGTCTAGTCCGCGTCGAGCAGTACTTC.

The chain combines TRBV2 with TRBJ2-2; 9 nucleotides agree with TRBD1. The CDR3 is made up of 15 amino acids. Germline V lookup: CDR1 SNHLY, CDR2 FYNNEI. J gave up 3 bases and V 6 bases, and 5 bases lay outside the gene matches. CDR3 sequence reads: CASREQGADTGELFF. CDR3 coding DNA: TGTGCCAGCAGGGAACAGGGGGCCGACACCGGGGAGCTGTTTTTT.

The chain has TRBV10-1 and TRBJ2-4; the D call may be TRBD1 or TRBD2 (5 bases each). Looked up from germline, CDR1 is WNHNN and CDR2 is SYGVQD (reference sequence). This CDR3 region has 13 residues. Trimming left V 5 bases short and J 9 bases short, with 14 bases between. This chain's CDR3 is CASSMDIEGIQYF. CDR3 nucleotide sequence: TGCGCCAGCAGTATGGACATTGAGGGCATTCAGTACTTC.

In nucleotides, the CDR3 is TGTGCCAGCAGTTGGTTGGGTAATAATGAAAAACTGTTTTTT. Translating gives CASSWLGNNEKLFF. The J gene is TRBJ1-4, the V gene TRBV7-2; D is unclear. The CDR3 runs to 14 residues. Germline V gives CDR1 SGHTA, CDR2 FQGNSA. Trimming pared 6 bases from V and 4 bases from J, leaving 12 bases between.

The chain employs TRBV4-1 and TRBJ1-1; D possibly corresponds to TRBD1 (6 bases). This CDR3 is built from 14 residues. With 4 bases removed from V and 2 bases from J, the gap between germline ends came to 11 bases. Germline loops: CDR1 MGHRA, CDR2 YSYEKL. CDR3 nucleotides: TGCGCCAGCAGCCGAGACAGGTCTAACACTGAAGCTTTCTTT. Translated: CASSRDRSNTEAFF.

This chain links TRBV29-1 with TRBJ1-1, with a possible D match to TRBD1 (6 bases). V lost 8 bases to trimming and J lost 5 bases, with 18 bases between them. Germline-derived CDR1 and CDR2 are SQVTM and ANQGSEA. The CDR3 runs 13 residues. Here the CDR3 reads CSLIAGGRTEAFF. CDR3 DNA: TGCAGCTTAATCGCGGGGGGGCGAACTGAAGCTTTCTTT.